These T cell receptor beta chains were read from a single sample in a study of tumor-infiltrating lymphocytes in primary liver carcinoma. TCRdb reprocessed the multiplex PCR reads via MiXCR and lists one record per CDR3 protein. In the table there are approximately 73,000 distinct CDR3 sequences, 65% to 75% of which are singletons. The sequencing input was liver tumor tissue from sampling region 4. These TCRs come from a woman aged 55-69 years with primary liver carcinoma and hepatitis B virus infection. Each CDR3 is given with its conserved first and last residue. Fields, in order: clone size, D gene, J gene, V gene, CDR3 DNA, CDR3 protein. The D gene is left open where the match is weak. Not every row has a clone size; where given, it reads once, few, many or a size class.

clone size: NA; D gene: TRBD1; J gene: TRBJ1-2; V gene: TRBV29-1; CDR3 DNA: TGCAGCGATGAGGACAGGGGCTATGGCTATGCCTTC; CDR3 protein: CSDEDRGYGYAF
clone size: NA; D gene: TRBD2; J gene: TRBJ2-3; V gene: TRBV29-1; CDR3 DNA: TGCAGCGTTGTCGTGACTAGCGGGAGAAGGACAGATACACAGTATTTT; CDR3 protein: CSVVVTSGRRTDTQYF
clone size: NA; D gene: TRBD1; J gene: TRBJ1-1; V gene: TRBV28; CDR3 DNA: TGCGCCAGCAGTCCGACGGGACAGGGTAACACCAAAGCTTTCTTT; CDR3 protein: CASSPTGQGNTKAFF
clone size: many; D gene: NA; J gene: TRBJ2-7; V gene: TRBV10-3; CDR3 DNA: TGTGCCATCATGGAAGGGTTAGAGCAGTACTTC; CDR3 protein: CAIMEGLEQYF
clone size: many; D gene: NA; J gene: TRBJ1-2; V gene: TRBV6-6; CDR3 DNA: TGTGCCAGCAGTTACCCGGACCAAGGCTCCTACTACACCTTC; CDR3 protein: CASSYPDQGSYYTF
clone size: NA; D gene: NA; J gene: TRBJ2-7; V gene: TRBV4-1; CDR3 DNA: TGTGCCAGCAGCCAAAGGAGCTCCTACGAGCAGTACTTC; CDR3 protein: CASSQRSSYEQYF
clone size: NA; D gene: NA; J gene: TRBJ2-1; V gene: TRBV11-2; CDR3 DNA: TGTACCAGCAGCTTGTGGGTAGATCGGAGTGAGCAGCTCTTC; CDR3 protein: CTSSLWVDRSEQLF
clone size: NA; D gene: NA; J gene: TRBJ2-1; V gene: TRBV11-2; CDR3 DNA: TGTGCCAGCAACTTAGATCCGGGGCTGGCGGGACAGTTTTTC; CDR3 protein: CASNLDPGLAGQFF
clone size: NA; D gene: NA; J gene: TRBJ1-6; V gene: TRBV6-5; CDR3 DNA: TGTGCCAGCAGTCTACGGGGGTTGTCCTATAATTCACCACTCCACTTT; CDR3 protein: CASSLRGLSYNSPLHF
clone size: NA; D gene: TRBD1; J gene: TRBJ1-5; V gene: TRBV28; CDR3 DNA: TGTACCAGCAGGTTTTCAGGGGGTAGCAACCAGTCCCAGCATTTT; CDR3 protein: CTSRFSGGSNQSQHF
clone size: NA; D gene: NA; J gene: TRBJ2-3; V gene: TRBV21-1; CDR3 DNA: TGTGCCAGCAGCGAAGGCCTACTAACGGGAGGTGGGAGTAGCACAGATACGCAGTATTTT; CDR3 protein: CASSEGLLTGGGSSTDTQYF
clone size: NA; D gene: TRBD1; J gene: TRBJ1-2; V gene: TRBV28; CDR3 DNA: TGTGCCAGCAGTTGGGACAGGCCGCCCTATGGCTACACCTTC; CDR3 protein: CASSWDRPPYGYTF
clone size: NA; D gene: TRBD1; J gene: TRBJ2-5; V gene: TRBV29-1; CDR3 DNA: TGCAGCGTTGAAGGGGGGACAGGGGAGCATGATACCCAGTACTTC; CDR3 protein: CSVEGGTGEHDTQYF
clone size: NA; D gene: NA; J gene: TRBJ2-5; V gene: TRBV28; CDR3 DNA: TGTGCCAGCAGCCAACAGACGGTACAAGAGATCCAGTACTTC; CDR3 protein: CASSQQTVQEIQYF